Listed below are T cell receptor beta chains from one sample, sequenced in a study of shared clonotypes between healthy human individuals. Measured with immunoSEQ multiplex PCR; TCRdb has only the in-frame clones, and not every one. The sample carries more than 550,000 clones, 80% to 95% recorded once. Material for sequencing was memory CD8+ T cells from PBMCs. These receptors were collected from a young man in good health. Some clones in this sample may be carry-over from other donors' samples. CDR3s include the opening cysteine and the closing phenylalanine or tryptophan. Fields, in order: V gene, J gene, CDR3 protein.

v_call: TRBV7-9
j_call: TRBJ2-6
cdr3_aa: CASSLSRDSGANVLTF

v_call: TRBV7-6
j_call: TRBJ1-3
cdr3_aa: CASSLGGVRNTIYF

v_call: TRBV28
j_call: TRBJ2-7
cdr3_aa: CASSSRQGEYEQYF

v_call: TRBV7-3
j_call: TRBJ2-3
cdr3_aa: CASSLFTGAPFTDTQYF

v_call: TRBV7-9
j_call: TRBJ1-2
cdr3_aa: CASSAWDSHYGYTF

v_call: TRBV28
j_call: TRBJ2-1
cdr3_aa: CASSLGVLDEQFF

v_call: TRBV2
j_call: TRBJ2-6
cdr3_aa: CASSVWLAGAGANVLTF

v_call: TRBV5-1
j_call: TRBJ2-5
cdr3_aa: CASSFPPASQETQYF

v_call: TRBV7-9
j_call: TRBJ1-2
cdr3_aa: CASSSHRDQSDRGYTF

v_call: TRBV9
j_call: TRBJ1-1
cdr3_aa: CASSVAGDAEAFF

v_call: TRBV7-2
j_call: TRBJ2-7
cdr3_aa: CASSLEQRGEQYF

v_call: TRBV7-3
j_call: TRBJ2-7
cdr3_aa: CASSLIGGAEEQYF

v_call: TRBV7-3
j_call: TRBJ2-2
cdr3_aa: CASSLIRGPGELFF

v_call: TRBV7-9
j_call: TRBJ2-3
cdr3_aa: CASSFRTSVPDTQYF

v_call: TRBV2
j_call: TRBJ2-1
cdr3_aa: CASSEGLAGGSYNEQFF

v_call: TRBV4-1
j_call: TRBJ2-7
cdr3_aa: CASSLFGQTLSYEQYF

v_call: TRBV29-1
j_call: TRBJ1-5
cdr3_aa: CSVAASYNQPQHF

v_call: TRBV7-9
j_call: TRBJ2-5
cdr3_aa: CASSSLRGSGTQYF

v_call: TRBV19
j_call: TRBJ1-2
cdr3_aa: CASSIGSGADYGYTF

v_call: TRBV7-8
j_call: TRBJ2-2
cdr3_aa: CASRQILAVGAAGELFF

v_call: TRBV7-2
j_call: TRBJ2-7
cdr3_aa: CASSWTPGLAVEQYF

v_call: TRBV2
j_call: TRBJ2-3
cdr3_aa: CASSGGTSGVTDTQYF

v_call: TRBV7-9
j_call: TRBJ2-1
cdr3_aa: CASSSRTSGTHNEQFF

v_call: TRBV9
j_call: TRBJ1-5
cdr3_aa: CASSATGGGNQPQHF

v_call: TRBV5-6
j_call: TRBJ2-1
cdr3_aa: CASRGRLGNEQFF

v_call: TRBV7-6
j_call: TRBJ2-5
cdr3_aa: CASSLSLESGETQYF

v_call: TRBV7-2
j_call: TRBJ2-7
cdr3_aa: CASSLVPGPYEQYF

v_call: TRBV15
j_call: TRBJ2-7
cdr3_aa: CATSRDDRASSYEQYF

v_call: TRBV5-4
j_call: TRBJ1-1
cdr3_aa: CASSLAAGGAGTEAFF

v_call: TRBV5-1
j_call: TRBJ1-1
cdr3_aa: CASSWGGTEAFF

v_call: TRBV19
j_call: TRBJ1-5
cdr3_aa: CASSMRPISNQPQHF

v_call: TRBV7-2
j_call: TRBJ2-5
cdr3_aa: CASSQIGQGETQYF

v_call: TRBV19
j_call: TRBJ1-5
cdr3_aa: CAVRGNSNQPQHF

v_call: TRBV27
j_call: -
cdr3_aa: CASRNPRSSYEQYF

v_call: TRBV18
j_call: TRBJ2-1
cdr3_aa: CASSPERESYNEQFF

v_call: TRBV7-8
j_call: TRBJ2-1
cdr3_aa: CASTRTGGYNEQFF

v_call: TRBV9
j_call: TRBJ1-4
cdr3_aa: CASSEWTGINEKLFF

v_call: TRBV27
j_call: TRBJ1-2
cdr3_aa: CASKPRGDYGYTF

v_call: TRBV27
j_call: TRBJ1-2
cdr3_aa: CASSFRGGKDYGYTF

v_call: TRBV27
j_call: TRBJ2-7
cdr3_aa: CASSSDLSYEQYF

v_call: TRBV9
j_call: TRBJ2-1
cdr3_aa: CASSVAGTSGNEQFF

v_call: TRBV28
j_call: TRBJ1-2
cdr3_aa: CASSSDSYYGYTF

v_call: TRBV4-1
j_call: TRBJ1-1
cdr3_aa: CASSQSQTGITFF

v_call: TRBV28
j_call: TRBJ2-3
cdr3_aa: CASRSGTSSGDTQYF

v_call: TRBV27
j_call: TRBJ2-1
cdr3_aa: CASSLLAGELFF

v_call: TRBV6-6
j_call: TRBJ2-1
cdr3_aa: CASSSNLQGSEQFF

v_call: TRBV9
j_call: TRBJ2-5
cdr3_aa: CASSVAAVPWETQYF

v_call: TRBV19
j_call: TRBJ1-5
cdr3_aa: CASSGQGLSNQPQHF

v_call: TRBV27
j_call: TRBJ2-7
cdr3_aa: CASSLLAGGTYEQYF

v_call: TRBV4-1
j_call: TRBJ2-7
cdr3_aa: CASSPGRPGYYEQYF

v_call: TRBV10-1
j_call: TRBJ2-3
cdr3_aa: CASSELLAGAVGTDTQYF

v_call: TRBV15
j_call: TRBJ2-7
cdr3_aa: CATSISRQEPYEQYF

v_call: TRBV7-6
j_call: TRBJ2-7
cdr3_aa: CASSLEVAGLAGGSEQYF

v_call: TRBV11-2
j_call: TRBJ2-2
cdr3_aa: CASSTRWTSSYANTGELFF

v_call: TRBV9
j_call: TRBJ2-2
cdr3_aa: CASSVGGSGTGELFF

v_call: TRBV18
j_call: TRBJ2-7
cdr3_aa: CASSPTATYLDEQYF

v_call: TRBV5-1
j_call: TRBJ2-5
cdr3_aa: CASSRPSGTARWTQYF

v_call: TRBV27
j_call: TRBJ1-1
cdr3_aa: CASSFGTVTEAFF

v_call: TRBV7-6
j_call: TRBJ2-1
cdr3_aa: CASSLVRLGSNEQFF